This T cell receptor (beta chain) was sequenced during a study of blood T cell repertoires in COVID-19. Study details: Whether acute or convalescent, the COVID-19 samples came from the United States, Italy and Spain. PBMCs, B-cell-depleted T cells, or T cells provided the cDNA or gDNA that made up the material.

Deletions cut 1 base from V and 3 bases from J, with 10 bases between. The CDR3 has 15 amino acids. Germline CDR1 reads KGHSH; CDR2 reads LQKENI. Here immunoSEQ multiplex PCR was the method, and the copy in TCRdb shows in-frame clones only, minus some. This sample yields 200,000 to 250,000 clones, of which under 90% are seen a single time; roughly 6.5% belongs to the top ten. J is TRBJ1-5 and V is TRBV18; the D gene is possibly TRBD1 (6 bases). Sequenced input: peripheral blood. The receptor's source is a man in his 60s who had recovered from COVID-19. CDR3 in amino acids: CASSPRTESNQPQHF. The CDR3 nucleotides read TGTGCCAGCTCACCACGGACAGAGTCCAATCAGCCCCAGCATTTT.